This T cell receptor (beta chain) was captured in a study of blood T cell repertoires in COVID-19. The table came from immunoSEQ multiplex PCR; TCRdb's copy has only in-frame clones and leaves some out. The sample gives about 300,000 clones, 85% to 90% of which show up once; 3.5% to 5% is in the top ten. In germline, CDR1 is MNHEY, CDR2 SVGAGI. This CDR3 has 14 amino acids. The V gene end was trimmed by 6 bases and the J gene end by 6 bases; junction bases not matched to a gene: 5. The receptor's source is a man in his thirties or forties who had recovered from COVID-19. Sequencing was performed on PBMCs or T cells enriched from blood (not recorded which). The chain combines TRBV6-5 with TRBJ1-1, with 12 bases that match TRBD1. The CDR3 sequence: CASRSGQGASEAFF. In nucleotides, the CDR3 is TGTGCCAGCAGGTCGGGACAGGGGGCGTCTGAAGCTTTCTTT.